Listed here are 6 T cell receptor beta chains from one sample, sequenced in a study of blood T cells in healthy people across ages. For the second PCR, which ran for about 7 to 12 cycles, a sample-barcoded 5' primer and a J-beta primer mix were used. One entry per CDR3 protein, called by TCRdb with MiXCR from the 5' RACE reads. This sample has 650,000 to 1,000,000 distinct CDR3 sequences, with roughly 35% found just once. The sequenced sample was blood. The receptor set was obtained from a man aged 18 to 29 in good health.

The V and J genes are TRBV2 and TRBJ2-5; D may be TRBD2 (5 bases). Matching the DNA end better, TRBJ2-7 makes the J call doubtful. Germline V lookup: CDR1 SNHLY, CDR2 FYNNEI. The CDR3 spans 15 residues. CDR3 protein: CASRSAGGTNYEQYF. The CDR3 coding sequence is TGTGCCAGCAGGTCAGCAGGAGGAACAAACTACGAGCAGTACTTC.

The chain has TRBV4-3 and TRBJ1-2; no firm D call. The germline V and J ends were trimmed by 0 bases and 4 bases, with 6 bases remaining between them. The CDR3 has 13 amino acids. Germline assignment: CDR1 LGHNA and CDR2 YSLEER. The CDR3, as DNA: TGCGCCAGCAGCCAAGATCGGGCCTATGGCTACACCTTC. Its translation: CASSQDRAYGYTF.

The chain uses TRBV20-1 and TRBJ1-1, with a possible D match to TRBD1 (5 bases). Trimming cost V 3 bases and J 2 bases, with 10 bases left between them. This CDR3 contains 13 residues. Germline V gene sequence: CDR1 DFQATT, CDR2 SNEGSKA (reference sequence). In nucleotides, the CDR3 is TGCAGTGCTAGCGTTGACAGCAACACTGAAGCTTTCTTT. Translating it yields CSASVDSNTEAFF.

The table lists this clonotype with a few counts. The CDR3 sequence is CSARPMSGGAVYNEQFF. The CDR3 DNA reads as TGCAGTGCTAGACCCATGAGCGGGGGGGCAGTATACAATGAGCAGTTCTTC. This chain connects TRBV20-1 to TRBJ2-1; 10 bases agree with TRBD2. J was trimmed by 4 bases and V by 2 bases; bases with no gene match: 11. This CDR3 has 17 residues. CDR1 DFQATT and CDR2 SNEGSKA come from the germline V gene (reference sequence).

This clonotype turned up a few times. V gene TRBV15 combines with J gene TRBJ2-3, with 9 bases that match TRBD2. The CDR3 consists of 13 residues. Germline-derived CDR1 and CDR2 are LNHNV and YYDKDF (reference sequence). V dropped 10 bases and J dropped 2; count of bases not matched to a gene: 4. CDR3 in amino acids: CAISGGITDTQYF. CDR3 DNA: TGTGCCATTAGCGGGGGAATCACAGATACGCAGTATTTT.

This clonotype was found a few times. This rearrangement joins TRBV3-1 to TRBJ2-5; D unresolved. The V end lost 0 bases, the J end lost 4 bases, and 9 bases lay between the germline ends. CDR3 length equals 14 residues. CDR1 and CDR2 from the germline V gene are LGHDT and YNNKEL (reference sequence). Here the CDR3 reads CASSQERAVETQYF. CDR3 coding DNA: TGTGCCAGCAGCCAAGAAAGGGCGGTAGAGACCCAGTACTTC.